The 24 T cell receptor beta chains below were found in one sample sequenced in a study of lymphopenia after photon versus proton radiotherapy. Sequencing used immunoSEQ multiplex PCR; TCRdb keeps in-frame clones, though not all of them. This table has around 29,000 clones, 90% to 95% appearing once. Sample: peripheral blood, taken from a patient treated with photon-based radiotherapy. The origin of the receptors is a woman in her 50s with cholangiocarcinoma.

The chain joins TRBV12-5 to TRBJ2-7, with a possible D match to TRBD1 (6 bases). There are 15 residues in the CDR3. Germline V gene sequence: CDR1 LGHNT, CDR2 FRNRAP. Trimming removed 4 bases from V and 1 base from J, with 14 bases in between. CDR3 residues: CASGSGTPPSYEQYF. Written as DNA, the CDR3 is TGTGCTAGTGGTTCCGGGACACCCCCTTCCTACGAGCAGTACTTC.

The V and J genes are TRBV6-5 and TRBJ1-1, with unresolved D. Germline values: CDR1 MNHEY, CDR2 SVGAGI. The CDR3 contains 14 residues. Trimming pared 6 bases from V and 4 bases from J, leaving 15 bases between. The CDR3 coding sequence is TGTGCCAGCAGCTGGGAGGGAAGAGGCACTGAAGCTTTCTTT. This gives the protein CASSWEGRGTEAFF.

The chain combines TRBV19 with TRBJ1-4, with D perhaps TRBD1 (5 bases). V was pared by 3 bases and J by 7 bases, with 15 bases between. The CDR3 length is 15 residues. Per germline, CDR1 LNHDA and CDR2 SQIVND (reference sequence). CDR3 loop: CASSIQGGLGEKLFF. For the CDR3, the DNA is TGTGCCAGTAGTATCCAGGGAGGTTTAGGTGAAAAACTGTTTTTT.

This sequence joins TRBV27 and TRBJ1-4; D perhaps matches TRBD1 (6 bases). The CDR3 contains 15 residues. The germline V and J ends were trimmed by 5 bases and 7 bases, with 17 bases remaining between them. Germline CDR1 and CDR2: MNHEY and SMNVEV (reference sequence). The CDR3 DNA reads TGTGCCAGCAGTCGATCGGGGGGGCAGGGTGAAAAACTGTTTTTT. It is translated as CASSRSGGQGEKLFF. Full variable domain (rest looked up from reference TRBV27 and TRBJ1-4): EAQVTQNPRYLITVTGKKLTVTCSQNMNHEYMSWYRQDPGLGLRQIYYSMNVEVTDKGDVPEGYKVSRKEKRNFPLILESPSPNQTSLYFCASSRSGGQGEKLFFGSGTQLSVL.

This clone was recorded only once. The chain uses TRBV5-5 and TRBJ1-3; D not certain. With 4 bases removed from V and 7 bases from J, the gap between germline ends came to 21 bases. The CDR3 runs to 16 residues. The germline V gene has CDR1 SGHKS and CDR2 YYEKEE (reference sequence). The CDR3 nucleotides are TGTGCCAGCAGCAATGTTAATGAGGGAGGTGGCAACACCATATATTTT. Residues: CASSNVNEGGGNTIYF.

The V call is TRBV4-3, the J call TRBJ2-7, with 9 bases identical to TRBD1. V lost 0 bases and J lost 5; bases outside the gene matches: 11. Germline V gene sequence: CDR1 LGHNA, CDR2 YSLEER. The CDR3 is made up of 17 amino acids. The CDR3 nucleotides read TGCGCCAGCAGCCAAGACCTCAGGGGGACAGGGATCCACGAGCAGTACTTC. Protein: CASSQDLRGTGIHEQYF.

The V call is TRBV7-2, the J call TRBJ1-1, with D maybe TRBD1 (5 bases). Germline V gene data show CDR1 as SGHTA and CDR2 as FQGNSA. The CDR3 is made up of 14 amino acids. V was shortened by 5 bases and J by 5 bases, with 15 bases between the two germline ends. CDR3 nucleotide sequence: TGTGCCAGCAGCCCGATTAACCAGGGTACTGAAGCTTTCTTT. Residues: CASSPINQGTEAFF.

The chain links TRBV7-8 to TRBJ1-4; tentative D call: TRBD1 (5 bases). From germline, CDR1 is SGHVS and CDR2 FQNEAQ. The CDR3 has 16 amino acids. V lost 1 base and J lost 7, with 16 bases in between. CDR3 residues: CASSLGGGEEGEKLFF. The DNA of the CDR3 is TGTGCCAGCAGCTTAGGTGGAGGGGAGGAAGGTGAAAAACTGTTTTTT.

V is TRBV7-9 and J is TRBJ1-2; 9 nucleotides match TRBD1. Germline V gives CDR1 SEHNR, CDR2 FQNEAQ (reference sequence). The CDR3 runs to 17 residues. J was trimmed by 5 bases and V by 2 bases; bases with no gene match: 12. The DNA for the CDR3 is TGTGCCAGCAGCTTACCGGACAGGGGTCCCCTTACTTATGGCTACACCTTC. It codes for CASSLPDRGPLTYGYTF.

CDR3: CASSPRGVQETQYF. CDR3 nucleotides: TGTGCCAGCAGCCCAAGGGGGGTCCAAGAGACCCAGTACTTC. This rearrangement joins TRBV27 to TRBJ2-5; D may correspond to TRBD1 or TRBD2 (6 bases each). Trimming took off 6 bases at V and 1 base at J, with 12 bases between the two ends. CDR3 length: 14 residues. Germline V CDR1 and CDR2: MNHEY, SMNVEV (reference sequence).

The V and J genes are TRBV6-1 and TRBJ1-1, with TRBD1 matching 10 bases. The CDR3 has 16 amino acids. Trimming removed 0 bases from V and 4 bases from J; junction bases left unmatched: 5. The germline V gene has CDR1 MNHNS and CDR2 SASEGT. The CDR3 loop is CASSEAGTGAGTEAFF. The CDR3 DNA reads TGTGCCAGCAGTGAAGCGGGGACAGGGGCAGGCACTGAAGCTTTCTTT.

V and J are TRBV5-1 and TRBJ2-1; a weak D match, TRBD1 (5 bases). V was cut by 3 bases and J by 0 bases, with 7 bases left in between. CDR3 size: 14 residues. Per the germline V gene, CDR1 is SGHRS and CDR2 is YFSETQ. CDR3 residues: CASSWGPSYNEQFF. The CDR3 DNA sequence: TGCGCCAGCAGCTGGGGCCCCTCCTACAATGAGCAGTTCTTC. The complete variable domain, with remaining parts taken from reference TRBV5-1 and TRBJ2-1, reads KAGVTQTPRYLIKTRGQQVTLSCSPISGHRSVSWYQQTPGQGLQFLFEYFSETQRNKGNFPGRFSGRQFSNSRSEMNVSTLELGDSALYLCASSWGPSYNEQFFGPGTRLTVL.

The rearrangement joins TRBV9 to TRBJ1-1; D is undetermined. Trimming took 4 bases from V and 1 from J, leaving 11 bases between them. CDR1 SGDLS and CDR2 YYNGEE come from the germline V gene. This CDR3 is built from 14 residues. CDR3: CASSPLTGNTEAFF. In nucleotides, the CDR3 is TGTGCCAGCAGCCCGTTGACGGGGAACACTGAAGCTTTCTTT. Based on the CDR3 plus reference TRBV9 and TRBJ1-1, the full variable domain is DSGVTQTPKHLITATGQRVTLRCSPRSGDLSVYWYQQSLDQGLQFLIQYYNGEERAKGNILERFSAQQFPDLHSELNLSSLELGDSALYFCASSPLTGNTEAFFGQGTRLTVV.

V gene TRBV13 combines with J gene TRBJ2-3; 9 bases match TRBD1. CDR1 and CDR2 from the germline V gene are PRHDT and FYEKMQ (reference sequence). This CDR3 spans 14 amino acids. The V and J ends lost 5 bases and 6 bases, in that order; junction bases with no gene match: 6. The chain's CDR3 is CASSLRTGVDTQYF. As DNA, the CDR3 is TGTGCCAGCAGCCTCCGGACAGGGGTGGATACGCAGTATTTT.

The chain joins TRBV6-4 to TRBJ1-3; tentatively, D is TRBD1 (5 bases). Trimming left V 6 bases short and J 2 bases short, with 14 bases between. This CDR3 region has 15 residues. Germline CDR1 is MRHNA and CDR2 is SNTAGT. As DNA, the CDR3 is TGTGCCAGCAGCCAGGGAGTACGCACTGGAAACACCATATATTTT. Encoded protein: CASSQGVRTGNTIYF.

This chain joins TRBV19 and TRBJ2-3; perhaps TRBD2 as D (6 bases). Per the germline V gene, CDR1 is LNHDA and CDR2 is SQIVND (reference sequence). The length of the CDR3 is 14 residues. V lost 7 bases and J 0 bases, leaving 11 bases between the germline ends. The CDR3: CASKEGWSTDTQYF. The CDR3 DNA sequence: TGTGCCAGTAAGGAGGGGTGGAGCACAGATACGCAGTATTTT.

The chain combines TRBV15 with TRBJ1-2, with TRBD1 matching over 8 bases. Looked up from germline, CDR1 is LNHNV and CDR2 is YYDKDF (reference sequence). The CDR3 sequence is 14 residues long. V dropped 1 base and J dropped 8; count of bases not matched to a gene: 6. DNA for the CDR3: TGTGCCACCAGCAGAGCGGACAGGGTAGACGGCTACACCTTC. It yields the protein CATSRADRVDGYTF.

The rearrangement links TRBV2 to TRBJ1-1; 7 bases are shared with TRBD1. Germline CDR1 is SNHLY and CDR2 is FYNNEI. The CDR3 is made up of 13 amino acids. V dropped 7 bases and J dropped 5; count of bases not matched to a gene: 7. CDR3 in DNA: TGTGCCAGCAAAAGACAGGGTTGGACTGAAGCTTTCTTT. Translating gives CASKRQGWTEAFF.

This chain joins TRBV7-2 and TRBJ1-1; D is perhaps TRBD1 (5 bases). The germline V and J ends were trimmed by 6 bases and 0 bases, with 14 bases remaining between them. This CDR3 region has 15 residues. CDR1 is SGHTA and CDR2 is FQGNSA in the germline V gene. CDR3 nucleotide sequence: TGTGCCAGCAGTCCCAAACAGGTCTTGAACACTGAAGCTTTCTTT. This codes for CASSPKQVLNTEAFF.

The genes are TRBV27 and TRBJ1-5, with D possibly matching TRBD1 (6 bases). Germline V gives CDR1 MNHEY, CDR2 SMNVEV (reference sequence). CDR3 length equals 16 residues. The V and J ends lost 6 bases and 4 bases respectively, with 19 bases between them. The CDR3 DNA reads as TGTGCCAGCAGCTCCGGGACAAGAAATGGGAATCAGCCCCAGCATTTT. The encoded protein is CASSSGTRNGNQPQHF.

In this sample, this clone turned up once. The chain recombines TRBV7-2 with TRBJ2-4; D is unresolved. V shed 3 bases and J shed 1 base, with 10 bases lying between them. Per the germline V gene, CDR1 is SGHTA and CDR2 is FQGNSA. This CDR3 has 15 amino acids. Here the CDR3 reads CASSFLWAAKNIQYF. DNA of the CDR3: TGTGCCAGCAGCTTTCTCTGGGCGGCCAAAAACATTCAGTACTTC.

This clone has just one count. The genes are TRBV30 and TRBJ2-3, with D possibly matching TRBD1 (6 bases). Germline lookup yields CDR1 GTSNPN and CDR2 SVGIG (reference sequence). Trimming pared 2 bases from V and 1 base from J, leaving 10 bases between. The CDR3 is made up of 14 amino acids. The chain's CDR3 is CAWSPGVGTDTQYF. The CDR3, as DNA: TGTGCCTGGAGTCCAGGGGTAGGCACAGATACGCAGTATTTT.

The chain uses TRBV11-3 and TRBJ2-1; 8 bases match TRBD1. Per the germline V gene, CDR1 is SGHNT and CDR2 is YENEEA. The J segment lost 2 bases and the V segment lost 5 bases, leaving 5 bases of the junction unmatched. CDR3 size: 15 residues. DNA of the CDR3: TGTGCCAGCAGCACACGGACAGGGACCTACAATGAGCAGTTCTTC. Its protein is CASSTRTGTYNEQFF.

CDR3 sequence: CASSSLDRDGKQYF. DNA of the CDR3: TGTGCCAGCAGTTCTCTCGACAGGGACGGCAAGCAGTATTTT. This sequence joins TRBV6-5 and TRBJ2-3; 7 bases are a match to TRBD1. CDR3 size: 14 residues. Germline loops: CDR1 MNHEY, CDR2 SVGAGI. The V and J ends lost 4 bases and 11 bases, in that order; junction bases with no gene match: 12.